The 11 T cell receptor beta chains below were found in one sample sequenced in a study of blood T cell repertoires in COVID-19. Measured with immunoSEQ multiplex PCR; TCRdb has only the in-frame clones, and not every one. The sample lists roughly 240,000 clones; about 86% were seen once. Sequencing was performed on peripheral blood. The source is a woman in her 30s who had recovered from COVID-19.

This chain joins TRBV5-5 and TRBJ2-3, with TRBD1 matching 8 bases. This CDR3 is built from 14 residues. From germline, CDR1 is SGHKS and CDR2 YYEKEE (reference sequence). Unmatched junction bases numbered 1, after V lost 0 bases and J lost 4 bases. CDR3 protein: CASSLGTGSDTQYF. In DNA form, the CDR3 reads TGTGCCAGCAGCTTGGGGACAGGGTCAGATACGCAGTATTTT.

The chain recombines TRBV5-1 with TRBJ2-3; 11 nucleotides agree with TRBD2. CDR1 is SGHRS, CDR2 YFSETQ, per germline. CDR3 length: 15 amino acids. Germline trimming cut 2 bases from V and 4 bases from J; bases unmatched to any gene: 3. The CDR3 coding sequence is TGCGCCAGCAGCTTTAGCGGGGGGGCAGCAGATACGCAGTATTTT. This sequence encodes CASSFSGGAADTQYF.

The gene calls are TRBV9 and TRBJ2-1; D is unresolved. Germline V CDR1 and CDR2: SGDLS, YYNGEE. V was cut by 0 bases and J by 10 bases, with 5 bases left in between. The CDR3 sequence is 11 residues long. CDR3 coding DNA: TGTGCCAGCAGCGTAGGTAGAGAGCAGTTCTTC. It translates to CASSVGREQFF. Full variable domain (outside the CDR3, taken from reference TRBV9 and TRBJ2-1): DSGVTQTPKHLITATGQRVTLRCSPRSGDLSVYWYQQSLDQGLQFLIQYYNGEERAKGNILERFSAQQFPDLHSELNLSSLELGDSALYFCASSVGREQFFGPGTRLTVL.

The V call is TRBV27, the J call TRBJ2-7; 8 nucleotides line up with TRBD1. The CDR3 runs to 15 residues. Germline assignment: CDR1 MNHEY and CDR2 SMNVEV (reference sequence). Unmatched junction bases numbered 4, after V lost 3 bases and J lost 0 bases. CDR3 sequence (DNA): TGTGCCAGCAGTTTCACAGGACAGGGCTCCTACGAGCAGTACTTC. Translation gives CASSFTGQGSYEQYF.

The chain combines TRBV13 with TRBJ2-7; 8 bases align to TRBD1. The germline V gene encodes CDR1 PRHDT and CDR2 FYEKMQ (reference sequence). V lost 6 bases to trimming and J lost 7 bases; unmatched junction nucleotides: 14. This CDR3 has 15 amino acids. The CDR3 sequence: CASSRSQGASGEQYF. The DNA of the CDR3 is TGTGCCAGCAGTCGAAGCCAGGGGGCTTCCGGGGAGCAGTACTTC.

This chain links TRBV7-2 with TRBJ2-3, with D unclear. The CDR3 consists of 13 residues. The ends were cut back, 5 bases at V and 6 bases at J, with 12 bases in the middle. In germline, CDR1 is SGHTA, CDR2 FQGNSA. The CDR3 DNA reads TGTGCCAGCAGCAGCGCTATCGGGGATACGCAGTATTTT. It codes for CASSSAIGDTQYF.

The V gene is TRBV6-1, the J gene TRBJ2-5; tentative D call: TRBD1 (5 bases). The germline CDR1 and CDR2 sequences are MNHNS and SASEGT. CDR3 length: 15 amino acids. Between the trimmed V and J ends, which lost 3 bases and 5 bases, there was a span of 16 bases. In DNA form, the CDR3 reads TGTGCCAGCAGTGATTTTTTGGACACCTTCGAGACCCAGTACTTC. This encodes CASSDFLDTFETQYF.

The genes are TRBV7-9 and TRBJ2-3, with 7 bases identical to TRBD1. Germline-derived CDR1 and CDR2 are SEHNR and FQNEAQ (reference sequence). The CDR3 totals 15 residues. After removal of 5 bases from V and 2 bases from J, the junction contained 7 bases not matched to a gene. CDR3 in amino acids: CASSGWDRATDTQYF. In DNA form, the CDR3 reads TGTGCCAGCAGCGGATGGGACAGAGCCACAGATACGCAGTATTTT.

The genes are TRBV19 and TRBJ2-3, with D possibly TRBD1 on 6 matching bases. The CDR3 runs to 14 residues. V was trimmed by 5 bases and J by 4 bases, leaving 13 bases between them. Germline loops: CDR1 LNHDA, CDR2 SQIVND (reference sequence). CDR3 coding DNA: TGTGCCAGTAGTCTCAGACAGGCTGCAGATACGCAGTATTTT. It codes for CASSLRQAADTQYF.

This clone was detected a few times. The chain is built from TRBV10-2 and TRBJ2-3; D possibly corresponds to TRBD2 (5 bases). CDR3 length: 17 amino acids. Trimming took off 2 bases at V and 4 bases at J, with 19 bases between the two ends. Germline V gives CDR1 WSHSY, CDR2 SAAADI. DNA for the CDR3: TGCGCCAGCAGTGAGCCCCTAGCCCTACTCCAGGCAGATACGCAGTATTTT. Its translation: CASSEPLALLQADTQYF.

The rearrangement uses TRBV7-3 and TRBJ2-5, with 7 bases fitting TRBD1. V dropped 4 bases and J dropped 5; count of bases not matched to a gene: 4. The CDR3 length is 13 residues. Germline CDR1 reads SGHTA; CDR2 reads FQGTGA. The CDR3 nucleotides read TGTGCCAGCAGCTATAACAGGGGTGAGACCCAGTACTTC. Its protein product is CASSYNRGETQYF.